A selection of T cell receptor beta chains follows, all from one sample in a study of OX40 agonist ivuxolimab in advanced cancers. Some clones are missing from TCRdb's copy, which holds only in-frame ones; the method was immunoSEQ multiplex PCR. The repertoire includes some 72,000 clones, around 80% of them detected once, and around 0.49% sits in the top ten. Sequenced material: CD4+ or CD8+ T cells sorted from blood, taken in a trial of the OX40 agonist ivuxolimab. These receptors originate from an adult with an advanced solid tumor such as melanoma, head and neck, liver or kidney cancer. Both conserved end residues are part of each CDR3. The order of the fields is D gene, V gene, J gene, clone size, CDR3 DNA, CDR3 protein. A D gene is named only where the DNA matches it firmly. Size is omitted from some rows. Given values are once, few, many or a class for expanded clones.

d_gene: NA
v_gene: TRBV18
j_gene: TRBJ2-7
abundance: NA
CDR3nt: TGTGCCAGCTCATCCCAAGTGGGGGTGAGCTCCTACGAGCAGTACTTC
CDR3aa: CASSSQVGVSSYEQYF

d_gene: NA
v_gene: TRBV14
j_gene: TRBJ1-6
abundance: NA
CDR3nt: TGTGCCAGCAGCCATTCTCAGGGCTCCGGGAATTCACCCCTCCACTTT
CDR3aa: CASSHSQGSGNSPLHF

d_gene: NA
v_gene: TRBV4-3
j_gene: TRBJ1-3
abundance: NA
CDR3nt: TGCGCCAGCAGCCAAAACAGGGCGGCCGGAAACACCATATATTTT
CDR3aa: CASSQNRAAGNTIYF

d_gene: TRBD1
v_gene: TRBV27
j_gene: TRBJ1-1
abundance: NA
CDR3nt: TGTGCCAGCAAAGAATTCGGGACAGGGAAAACTGAAGCTTTCTTT
CDR3aa: CASKEFGTGKTEAFF

d_gene: TRBD1
v_gene: TRBV4-3
j_gene: TRBJ1-2
abundance: NA
CDR3nt: TGCGCCAGCAGCCAAGACCCCGGACAGGGCTACGGCTATGGCTACACCTTC
CDR3aa: CASSQDPGQGYGYGYTF

d_gene: NA
v_gene: TRBV18
j_gene: TRBJ2-5
abundance: NA
CDR3nt: TGTGCCAGCTCGCCCACCATCGAGACCCAGTACTTC
CDR3aa: CASSPTIETQYF

d_gene: NA
v_gene: TRBV10-3
j_gene: TRBJ2-5
abundance: NA
CDR3nt: TGTGCCATCAGTCCGGGCCTCGGAGGGCAAGAGACCCAGTACTTC
CDR3aa: CAISPGLGGQETQYF

d_gene: NA
v_gene: TRBV19
j_gene: TRBJ2-5
abundance: NA
CDR3nt: TGTGCCAGTAGTCGGGACTTTGGGGAGACCCAGTACTTC
CDR3aa: CASSRDFGETQYF

d_gene: NA
v_gene: TRBV7-2
j_gene: TRBJ2-1
abundance: NA
CDR3nt: TGTGCCAGCAGCCCCGGGGCGCCTCTAAATGAGCAGTTCTTC
CDR3aa: CASSPGAPLNEQFF

d_gene: NA
v_gene: TRBV30
j_gene: TRBJ1-2
abundance: NA
CDR3nt: TGTGCCTGGAGTGTACTACGACTAGGACTTAACTATGGCTACACCTTC
CDR3aa: CAWSVLRLGLNYGYTF

d_gene: NA
v_gene: TRBV6-1
j_gene: TRBJ2-5
abundance: NA
CDR3nt: TGTGCCAGCTCGGCGGGGCCGGTCGCGGAGACCCAGTACTTC
CDR3aa: CASSAGPVAETQYF

d_gene: TRBD1
v_gene: TRBV28
j_gene: TRBJ1-2
abundance: NA
CDR3nt: TGTGCCAGCAGATCGGGACAGGAGGTGCTCGGCTACACCTTC
CDR3aa: CASRSGQEVLGYTF

d_gene: TRBD1
v_gene: TRBV18
j_gene: TRBJ1-5
abundance: NA
CDR3nt: TGTGCCAGCTCACCGATAGGACAGGGGAGCAATCAGCCCCAGCATTTT
CDR3aa: CASSPIGQGSNQPQHF

d_gene: NA
v_gene: TRBV28
j_gene: TRBJ1-5
abundance: once
CDR3nt: TGTGCCAGCAGCCGCCCGGGGGGGGCGGATCAGCCCCAGCATTTT
CDR3aa: CASSRPGGADQPQHF

d_gene: NA
v_gene: TRBV7-9
j_gene: TRBJ2-7
abundance: NA
CDR3nt: TGTGCCAGCAGCCCGGGACGGGGCCCTCAGCAGTACTTC
CDR3aa: CASSPGRGPQQYF

d_gene: TRBD2
v_gene: TRBV4-2
j_gene: TRBJ2-4
abundance: few
CDR3nt: TGTGCCAGCAGCCAAGTGGGGACTAGCCTAGCCAAAAACATTCAGTACTTC
CDR3aa: CASSQVGTSLAKNIQYF

d_gene: NA
v_gene: TRBV19
j_gene: TRBJ1-2
abundance: few
CDR3nt: TGTGCCAGTAGGGCAAGGACAGACAAACTCTATGGCTACACCTTC
CDR3aa: CASRARTDKLYGYTF

d_gene: NA
v_gene: TRBV28
j_gene: TRBJ2-6
abundance: NA
CDR3nt: TGTGCCGCGGGATTAGGTGCTGGGGCCAACGTCCTGACTTTC
CDR3aa: CAAGLGAGANVLTF

d_gene: TRBD1
v_gene: TRBV18
j_gene: TRBJ1-6
abundance: NA
CDR3nt: TGTGCCAGCTCACCATTGGACAGGGATTCACCCCTCCACTTT
CDR3aa: CASSPLDRDSPLHF

d_gene: NA
v_gene: TRBV6-1
j_gene: TRBJ2-5
abundance: once
CDR3nt: TGTGCCAGCAGTGAATCGGCTAGGGGGGGGGAGACCCAGTACTTC
CDR3aa: CASSESARGGETQYF

d_gene: NA
v_gene: TRBV2
j_gene: TRBJ2-3
abundance: NA
CDR3nt: TGTGCCAGCAGTGAGGGCACAGATACGCAGTATTTT
CDR3aa: CASSEGTDTQYF

d_gene: TRBD1
v_gene: TRBV5-4
j_gene: TRBJ2-2
abundance: NA
CDR3nt: TGTGCCAGCAGCCCGGACAGGGGGCGAGGGAGCGAGCTGTTTTTT
CDR3aa: CASSPDRGRGSELFF

d_gene: TRBD1
v_gene: TRBV18
j_gene: TRBJ1-1
abundance: NA
CDR3nt: TGTGCCAGCTCATTCGGACAGGGGAACACTGAAGCTTTCTTT
CDR3aa: CASSFGQGNTEAFF

d_gene: NA
v_gene: TRBV12-2
j_gene: TRBJ1-5
abundance: NA
CDR3nt: TGTGCAAGTCGCGCCGGAGGGGGCAATCAGCCCCAGCATTTT
CDR3aa: CASRAGGGNQPQHF

d_gene: NA
v_gene: TRBV29-1
j_gene: TRBJ2-5
abundance: NA
CDR3nt: TGCAGCGCTATGAGGGGGGCAGAGACCCAGTACTTC
CDR3aa: CSAMRGAETQYF

d_gene: NA
v_gene: TRBV2
j_gene: TRBJ2-7
abundance: NA
CDR3nt: TGTGCCAGCAGTGTTTGGAGCGAGCAGTACTTC
CDR3aa: CASSVWSEQYF

d_gene: TRBD2
v_gene: TRBV7-6
j_gene: TRBJ2-1
abundance: NA
CDR3nt: TGTGCCAGCAGCTTAGGACGACTAGCGGGAGGAAATGAGCAGTTCTTC
CDR3aa: CASSLGRLAGGNEQFF

d_gene: TRBD1
v_gene: TRBV7-2
j_gene: TRBJ2-7
abundance: NA
CDR3nt: TGTACCAGCAGCATACAGGGGAGAAACGAGCAGTACTTC
CDR3aa: CTSSIQGRNEQYF

d_gene: NA
v_gene: TRBV4-3
j_gene: TRBJ2-7
abundance: NA
CDR3nt: TGCGCCAGCAGCCAAGATCTCGGATCGGGCGGGCCCGAATACGAGCAGTACTTC
CDR3aa: CASSQDLGSGGPEYEQYF

d_gene: NA
v_gene: TRBV7-8
j_gene: TRBJ2-7
abundance: NA
CDR3nt: TGTGCCAGCAGCTTAGCGCAGGGTTGGGGCTACGAGCAGTACTTC
CDR3aa: CASSLAQGWGYEQYF

d_gene: TRBD1
v_gene: TRBV4-1
j_gene: TRBJ2-5
abundance: NA
CDR3nt: TGCGCCAGCAGCTTACACCCGACAGGGATTGGGGAGACCCAGTACTTC
CDR3aa: CASSLHPTGIGETQYF

d_gene: NA
v_gene: TRBV28
j_gene: TRBJ2-7
abundance: NA
CDR3nt: TGTGCCAGCCAGCCCCAGCCAGGTCCCTACGAGCAGTACTTC
CDR3aa: CASQPQPGPYEQYF

d_gene: NA
v_gene: TRBV7-9
j_gene: TRBJ2-1
abundance: NA
CDR3nt: TGTGCCAGCAGCTTTACCCAACGGACACTTTACAATGAGCAGTTCTTC
CDR3aa: CASSFTQRTLYNEQFF

d_gene: NA
v_gene: TRBV6-4
j_gene: TRBJ2-2
abundance: NA
CDR3nt: TGTGCCAGCAGGGAACAGAGCGTAGGCACCGGGGAGCTGTTTTTT
CDR3aa: CASREQSVGTGELFF

d_gene: NA
v_gene: TRBV4-3
j_gene: TRBJ2-1
abundance: NA
CDR3nt: TGCGCCAGCAGCCAAGTGGTGGGGAGGATGAGAAATGAGCAGTTCTTC
CDR3aa: CASSQVVGRMRNEQFF

d_gene: TRBD2
v_gene: TRBV9
j_gene: TRBJ2-1
abundance: NA
CDR3nt: TGTGCCAGCAGCGTAGCCCGCGGGAGCTCCTACAATGAGCAGTTCTTC
CDR3aa: CASSVARGSSYNEQFF

d_gene: TRBD1
v_gene: TRBV29-1
j_gene: TRBJ1-1
abundance: NA
CDR3nt: TGCAGCGCAACCACCGGGACAGGCACTGAAGCTTTCTTT
CDR3aa: CSATTGTGTEAFF

d_gene: NA
v_gene: TRBV7-2
j_gene: TRBJ1-1
abundance: NA
CDR3nt: TGTGCCAGCAGCTTAGCCCTAGACACTGAAGCTTTCTTT
CDR3aa: CASSLALDTEAFF

d_gene: NA
v_gene: TRBV6-5
j_gene: TRBJ2-6
abundance: once
CDR3nt: TGTGCCAGCAGTTACCGCAGCTCCTCTGGGGCCAACGTCCTGACTTTC
CDR3aa: CASSYRSSSGANVLTF

d_gene: NA
v_gene: TRBV5-1
j_gene: TRBJ2-7
abundance: NA
CDR3nt: TGCGCCAGCAGCTTGGACAGGTTCTCCTACGAGCAGTACTTC
CDR3aa: CASSLDRFSYEQYF

d_gene: TRBD1
v_gene: TRBV30
j_gene: TRBJ1-5
abundance: NA
CDR3nt: TGTGCCTGGAGCGGGACAGGGACCAATCAGCCCCAGCATTTT
CDR3aa: CAWSGTGTNQPQHF

d_gene: NA
v_gene: TRBV19
j_gene: TRBJ2-7
abundance: NA
CDR3nt: TGTGCCAGTAGTATTGGAAGCAGAGGTTCGGGAAGCGAGCAGTACTTC
CDR3aa: CASSIGSRGSGSEQYF

d_gene: TRBD1
v_gene: TRBV6-5
j_gene: TRBJ1-2
abundance: NA
CDR3nt: TGTGCCAGCAGTTACGAGGGGGCGAGGGGCTACACCTTC
CDR3aa: CASSYEGARGYTF

d_gene: NA
v_gene: TRBV7-8
j_gene: TRBJ2-7
abundance: NA
CDR3nt: TGTGCCAGCAGCTTTCAAACAGGGAGCTCCTACGAGCAGTACTTC
CDR3aa: CASSFQTGSSYEQYF

d_gene: NA
v_gene: TRBV10-3
j_gene: TRBJ1-2
abundance: NA
CDR3nt: TGTGCCATCAGCTCGACGGCCTCCTATGGCTACACCTTC
CDR3aa: CAISSTASYGYTF

d_gene: NA
v_gene: TRBV9
j_gene: TRBJ2-1
abundance: NA
CDR3nt: TGTGCCAGCAGCGCCCCCAAGGGGGGCAACAATGAGCAGTTCTTC
CDR3aa: CASSAPKGGNNEQFF